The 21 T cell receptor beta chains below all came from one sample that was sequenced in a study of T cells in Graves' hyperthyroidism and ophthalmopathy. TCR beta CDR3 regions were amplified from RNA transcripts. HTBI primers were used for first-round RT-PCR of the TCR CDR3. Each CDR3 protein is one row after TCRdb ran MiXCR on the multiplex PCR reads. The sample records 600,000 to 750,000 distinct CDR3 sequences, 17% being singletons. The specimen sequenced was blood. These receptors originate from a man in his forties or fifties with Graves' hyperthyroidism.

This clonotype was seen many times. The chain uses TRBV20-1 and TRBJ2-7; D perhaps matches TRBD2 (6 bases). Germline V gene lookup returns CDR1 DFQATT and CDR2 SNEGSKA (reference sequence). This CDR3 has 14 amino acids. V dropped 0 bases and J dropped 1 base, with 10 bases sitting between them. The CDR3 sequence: CSARDRTTSYEQYF. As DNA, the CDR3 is TGCAGTGCTAGAGATCGGACTACTTCCTACGAGCAGTACTTC.

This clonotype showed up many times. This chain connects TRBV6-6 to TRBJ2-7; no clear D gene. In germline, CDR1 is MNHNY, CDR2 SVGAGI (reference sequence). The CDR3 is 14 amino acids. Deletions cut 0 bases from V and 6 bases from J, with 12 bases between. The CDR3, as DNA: TGTGCCAGCAGTTACTCGAAATGGTCAGCCGAGCAGTACTTC. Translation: CASSYSKWSAEQYF.

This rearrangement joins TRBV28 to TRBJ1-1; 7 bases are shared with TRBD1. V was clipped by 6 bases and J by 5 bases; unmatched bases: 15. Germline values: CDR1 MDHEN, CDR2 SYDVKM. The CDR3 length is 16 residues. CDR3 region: CASSIGRGLWKTEAFF. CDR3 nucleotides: TGTGCCAGCAGCATCGGGAGGGGGCTTTGGAAAACTGAAGCTTTCTTT.

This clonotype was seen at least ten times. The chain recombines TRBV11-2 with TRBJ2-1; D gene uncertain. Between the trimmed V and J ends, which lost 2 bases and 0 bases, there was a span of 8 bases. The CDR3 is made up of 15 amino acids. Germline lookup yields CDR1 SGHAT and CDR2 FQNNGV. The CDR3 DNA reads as TGTGCCAGCAGCTTATCCGACCCCTCCTACAATGAGCAGTTCTTC. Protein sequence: CASSLSDPSYNEQFF.

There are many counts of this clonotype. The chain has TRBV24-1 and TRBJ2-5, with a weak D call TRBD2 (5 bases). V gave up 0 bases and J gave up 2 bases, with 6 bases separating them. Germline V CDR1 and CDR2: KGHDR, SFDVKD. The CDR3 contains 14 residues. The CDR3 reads CATSDLWEQETQYF. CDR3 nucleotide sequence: TGTGCCACCAGTGATTTGTGGGAGCAAGAGACCCAGTACTTC.

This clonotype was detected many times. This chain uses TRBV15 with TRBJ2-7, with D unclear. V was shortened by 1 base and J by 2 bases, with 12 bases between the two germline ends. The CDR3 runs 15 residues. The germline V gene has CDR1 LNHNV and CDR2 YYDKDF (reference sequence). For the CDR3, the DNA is TGTGCCACCAGCAGAGGAGCGTTCGAAACCTACGAGCAGTACTTC. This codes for CATSRGAFETYEQYF. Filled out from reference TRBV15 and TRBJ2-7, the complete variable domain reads DAMVIQNPRYQVTQFGKPVTLSCSQTLNHNVMYWYQQKSSQAPKLLFHYYDKDFNNEADTPDNFQSRRPNTSFCFLDIRSPGLGDTAMYLCATSRGAFETYEQYFGPGTRLTVT.

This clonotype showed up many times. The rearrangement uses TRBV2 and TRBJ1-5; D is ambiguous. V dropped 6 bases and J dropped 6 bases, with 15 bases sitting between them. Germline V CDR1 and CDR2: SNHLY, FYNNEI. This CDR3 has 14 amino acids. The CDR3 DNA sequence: TGTGCCAGCAGGCCCTCCGAGGTAGGTCAGCCCCAGCATTTT. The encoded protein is CASRPSEVGQPQHF.

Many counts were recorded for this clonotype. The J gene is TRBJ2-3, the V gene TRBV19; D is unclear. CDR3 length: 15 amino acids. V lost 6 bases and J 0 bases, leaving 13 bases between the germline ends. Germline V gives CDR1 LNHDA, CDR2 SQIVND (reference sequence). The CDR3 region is CASSSGQPSTDTQYF. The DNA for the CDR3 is TGTGCCAGTAGCTCCGGTCAGCCTAGCACAGATACGCAGTATTTT.

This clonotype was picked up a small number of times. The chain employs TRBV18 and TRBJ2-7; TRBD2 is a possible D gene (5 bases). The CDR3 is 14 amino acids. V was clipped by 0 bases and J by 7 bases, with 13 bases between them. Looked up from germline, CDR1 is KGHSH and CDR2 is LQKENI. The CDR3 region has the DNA TGTGCCAGCTCACCACCGTCGGGGTTAGGTGAGCAGTACTTC. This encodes CASSPPSGLGEQYF.

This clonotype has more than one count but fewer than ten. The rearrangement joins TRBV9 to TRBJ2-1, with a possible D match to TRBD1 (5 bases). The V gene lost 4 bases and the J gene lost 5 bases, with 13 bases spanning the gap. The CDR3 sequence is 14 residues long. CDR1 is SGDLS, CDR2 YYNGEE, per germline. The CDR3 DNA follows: TGTGCCAGCAGCCCAGAAGGACACCACAATGAGCAGTTCTTC. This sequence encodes CASSPEGHHNEQFF.

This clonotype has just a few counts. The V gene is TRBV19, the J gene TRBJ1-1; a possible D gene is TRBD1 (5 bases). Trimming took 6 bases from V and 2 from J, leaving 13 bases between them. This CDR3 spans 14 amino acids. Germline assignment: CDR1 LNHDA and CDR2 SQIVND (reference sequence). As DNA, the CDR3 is TGTGCCAGTAGAAACGGAAGGGGTAACACTGAAGCTTTCTTT. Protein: CASRNGRGNTEAFF.

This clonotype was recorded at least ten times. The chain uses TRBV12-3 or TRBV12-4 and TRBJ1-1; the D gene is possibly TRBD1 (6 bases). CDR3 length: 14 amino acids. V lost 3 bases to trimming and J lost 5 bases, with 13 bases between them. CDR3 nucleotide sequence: TGTGCCAGCAGTTTCGGACAGCGGGGAACTGAAGCTTTCTTT. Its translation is CASSFGQRGTEAFF.

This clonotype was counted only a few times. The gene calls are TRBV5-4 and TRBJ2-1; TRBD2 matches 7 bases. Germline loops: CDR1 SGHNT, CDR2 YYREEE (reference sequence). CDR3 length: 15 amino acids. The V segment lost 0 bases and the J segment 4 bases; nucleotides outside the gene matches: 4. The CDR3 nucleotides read TGTGCCAGCAGCTTGGTTAGCGGGCCATACAATGAGCAGTTCTTC. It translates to CASSLVSGPYNEQFF.

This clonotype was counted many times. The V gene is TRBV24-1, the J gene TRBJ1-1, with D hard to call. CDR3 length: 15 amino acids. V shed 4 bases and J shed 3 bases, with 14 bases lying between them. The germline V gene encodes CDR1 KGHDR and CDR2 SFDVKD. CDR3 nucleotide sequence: TGTGCCACCAGTGACCGGTTTGTGGGTTACACTGAAGCTTTCTTT. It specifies CATSDRFVGYTEAFF.

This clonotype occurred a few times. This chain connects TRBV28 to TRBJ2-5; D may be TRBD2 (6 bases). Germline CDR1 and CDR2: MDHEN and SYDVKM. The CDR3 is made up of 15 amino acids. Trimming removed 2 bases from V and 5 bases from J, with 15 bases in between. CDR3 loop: CASSLPGEPVETQYF. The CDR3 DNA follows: TGTGCCAGCAGTTTACCGGGGGAGCCGGTGGAGACCCAGTACTTC. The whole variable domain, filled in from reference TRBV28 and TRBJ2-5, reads DVKVTQSSRYLVKRTGEKVFLECVQDMDHENMFWYRQDPGLGLRLIYFSYDVKMKEKGDIPEGYSVSREKKERFSLILESASTNQTSMYLCASSLPGEPVETQYFGPGTRLLVL.

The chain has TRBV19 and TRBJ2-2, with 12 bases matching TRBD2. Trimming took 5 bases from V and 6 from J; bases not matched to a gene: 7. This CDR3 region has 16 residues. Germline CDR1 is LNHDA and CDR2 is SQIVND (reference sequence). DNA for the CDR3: TGTGCCAGTAGTGCAAGACTAGCGGGAGAGGCCGGGGAGCTGTTTTTT. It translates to CASSARLAGEAGELFF.

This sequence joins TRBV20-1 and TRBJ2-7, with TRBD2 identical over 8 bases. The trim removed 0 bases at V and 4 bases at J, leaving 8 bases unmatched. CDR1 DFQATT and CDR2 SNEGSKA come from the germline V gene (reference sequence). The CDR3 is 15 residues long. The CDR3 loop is CSARDGRTSNYEQYF. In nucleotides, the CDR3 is TGCAGTGCTAGAGATGGTAGGACTAGCAATTACGAGCAGTACTTC.

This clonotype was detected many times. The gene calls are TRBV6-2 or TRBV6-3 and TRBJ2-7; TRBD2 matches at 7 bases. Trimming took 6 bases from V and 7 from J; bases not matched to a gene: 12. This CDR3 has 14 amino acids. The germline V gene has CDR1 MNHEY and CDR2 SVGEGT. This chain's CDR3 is CASRPGTKPAEQYF. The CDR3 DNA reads TGTGCCAGCAGGCCCGGGACTAAGCCGGCAGAGCAGTACTTC.

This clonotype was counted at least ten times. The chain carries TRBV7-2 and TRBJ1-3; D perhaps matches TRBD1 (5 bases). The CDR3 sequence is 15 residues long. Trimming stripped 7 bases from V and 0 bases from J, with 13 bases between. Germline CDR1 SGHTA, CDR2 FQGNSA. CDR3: CASTYDRNSGNTIYF. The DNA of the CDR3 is TGTGCCAGCACCTATGACAGAAACTCTGGAAACACCATATATTTT.

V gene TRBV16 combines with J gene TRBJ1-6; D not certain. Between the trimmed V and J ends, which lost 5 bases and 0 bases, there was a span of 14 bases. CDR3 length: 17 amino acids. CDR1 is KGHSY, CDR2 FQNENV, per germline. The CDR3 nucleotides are TGTGCCAGCAGCGGCCCCGGCGGGAGCTCCTATAATTCACCCCTCCACTTT. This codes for CASSGPGGSSYNSPLHF.

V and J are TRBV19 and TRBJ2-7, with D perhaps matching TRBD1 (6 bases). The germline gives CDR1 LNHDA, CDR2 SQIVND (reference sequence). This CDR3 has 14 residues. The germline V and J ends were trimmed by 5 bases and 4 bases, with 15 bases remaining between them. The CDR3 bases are TGTGCCAGTAGTGATAACAGGGTTTCTTACGAGCAGTACTTC. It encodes CASSDNRVSYEQYF.